Listed below are T cell receptor beta chains from one sample, sequenced in a study of blood T cell repertoires in COVID-19. Data came from immunoSEQ multiplex PCR; TCRdb stores just in-frame clones and leaves some out. Of 150,000 to 200,000 clones in the sample, nearly 90% were seen once. The sequenced sample consisted of PBMCs or T cells enriched from blood (not recorded which). The receptors stem from a woman between 35 and 50 years old with acute COVID-19. CDR3s include the opening cysteine and the closing phenylalanine or tryptophan. The order of the fields is CDR3 length, clone size, J gene, D gene, V gene, CDR3 protein, CDR3 DNA. D genes are given only for firm matches. Clone size, where shown, is once, few, many, or a class for clones that have expanded.

>12|-|TRBJ2-7|-|TRBV12-3/TRBV12-4
CASRPRRGEQYF
TGTGCCAGCAGGCCTAGAAGGGGGGAGCAGTACTTC
>17|-|TRBJ2-1|TRBD2|TRBV4-1
CASSQEGGLETYNEQFF
TGCGCCAGCAGCCAAGAAGGGGGACTAGAAACCTACAATGAGCAGTTCTTC
>15|-|TRBJ2-1|-|TRBV6-5
CASTLEEIPYNEQFF
TGTGCCAGCACCCTGGAGGAGATACCCTACAATGAGCAGTTCTTC
>15|-|TRBJ2-7|TRBD2|TRBV5-1
CASSLGLAEVYEQYF
TGCGCCAGCAGCTTGGGACTAGCGGAGGTCTACGAGCAGTACTTC
>14|-|TRBJ1-4|-|TRBV9
CASSTTADNEKLFF
TGTGCCAGCAGCACGACGGCGGATAATGAAAAACTGTTTTTT
>15|-|TRBJ1-5|TRBD1|TRBV9
CASSPGTGEVQPQHF
TGTGCCAGCAGCCCAGGGACAGGGGAGGTTCAGCCCCAGCATTTT
>14|-|TRBJ2-1|TRBD1|TRBV19
CASRLGQGGGEQFF
TGTGCCAGTAGACTTGGACAGGGGGGCGGTGAGCAGTTCTTC
>15|-|TRBJ1-4|TRBD1|TRBV5-4
CASSLGTGTNEKLFF
TGTGCCAGCAGCCTCGGGACAGGGACTAATGAAAAACTGTTTTTT
>15|few|TRBJ2-1|TRBD1|TRBV9
CASSVEPGGISEQFF
TGTGCCAGCAGCGTAGAGCCAGGGGGTATAAGTGAGCAGTTCTTC
>13|-|TRBJ2-5|-|TRBV2
CASSAQGKETQYF
TGTGCCAGCAGTGCACAGGGTAAGGAGACCCAGTACTTC
>17|-|TRBJ2-1|TRBD2|TRBV24-1
CATSATLAGGPSYEQFF
TGTGCCACCAGTGCAACACTAGCGGGAGGGCCGAGCTATGAGCAGTTCTTC
>15|-|TRBJ2-3|TRBD2|TRBV7-9
CASSLPSGRVDTQYF
TGTGCCAGCAGCTTGCCCAGCGGGAGGGTGGATACGCAGTATTTT
>11|-|TRBJ2-5|-|TRBV5-1
CASRVFETQYF
TGCGCCAGCCGTGTTTTTGAGACCCAGTACTTC
>16|-|TRBJ1-4|-|TRBV4-1
CASSQASGATNEKLFF
TGCGCCAGCAGCCAAGCTTCGGGGGCAACTAATGAAAAACTGTTTTTT
>15|-|TRBJ2-7|-|TRBV28
CASSSGGGGSYEQYF
TGTGCCAGCAGTTCAGGGGGAGGAGGTTCCTACGAGCAGTACTTC